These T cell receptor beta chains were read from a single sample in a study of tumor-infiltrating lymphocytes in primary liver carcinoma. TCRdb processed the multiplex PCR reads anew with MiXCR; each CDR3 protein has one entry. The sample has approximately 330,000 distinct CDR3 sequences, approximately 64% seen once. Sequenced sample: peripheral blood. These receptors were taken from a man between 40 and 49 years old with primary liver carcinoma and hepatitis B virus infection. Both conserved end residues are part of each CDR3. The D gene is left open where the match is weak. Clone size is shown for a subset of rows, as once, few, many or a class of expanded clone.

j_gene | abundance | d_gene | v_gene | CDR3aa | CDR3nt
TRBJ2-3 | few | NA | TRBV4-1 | CASSPLGGIFSDTQYF | TGCGCCAGCAGCCCCCTTGGCGGGATATTTTCGGATACGCAGTATTTT
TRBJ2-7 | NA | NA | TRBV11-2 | CPSSYGPNSHEQYF | TGTCCCAGCAGCTACGGACCTAACTCTCACGAGCAGTACTTC
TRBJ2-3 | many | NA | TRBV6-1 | CASSESTDYTDTQYF | TGTGCCAGCAGTGAGTCAACGGACTACACAGATACGCAGTATTTT
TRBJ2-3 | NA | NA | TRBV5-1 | CPSGLEFGDTQYF | TGCCCCAGCGGCTTGGAATTTGGCGATACGCAGTATTTT
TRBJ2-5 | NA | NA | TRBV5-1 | CASRHSWETQYF | TGCGCCAGCAGACACTCTTGGGAGACCCAGTACTTC
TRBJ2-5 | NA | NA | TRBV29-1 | CSAGVRGFQEAQYF | TGCAGCGCTGGGGTCAGGGGCTTCCAAGAGGCCCAGTACTTC
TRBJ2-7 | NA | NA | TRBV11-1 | CAISLVDATYEQYF | TGTGCCATCAGCTTAGTTGACGCGACCTACGAGCAGTACTTC
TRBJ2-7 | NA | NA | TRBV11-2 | CASSLGGPNEQYF | TGTGCCAGCAGCTTAGGAGGTCCGAACGAGCAGTACTTC
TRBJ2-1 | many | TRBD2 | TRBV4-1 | CASSTRRSGSYNEQFF | TGCGCCAGCAGCACCCGACGAAGCGGGAGTTACAATGAGCAGTTCTTC
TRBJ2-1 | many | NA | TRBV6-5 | CASSIWASSYNEQFF | TGTGCCAGCAGTATATGGGCCAGCTCCTACAATGAGCAGTTCTTC
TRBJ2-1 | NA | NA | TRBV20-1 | CSAAGGSASSYNEQFF | TGCAGTGCTGCCGGGGGCTCGGCGAGCTCCTACAATGAGCAGTTCTTC
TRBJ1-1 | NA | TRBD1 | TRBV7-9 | CTSSSTGTVTETFF | TGTACCAGCAGCTCAACCGGGACAGTCACTGAAACTTTCTTT
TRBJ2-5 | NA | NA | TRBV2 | CASRGGTKETQYF | TGTGCCAGCCGTGGAGGGACCAAAGAGACCCAGTATTTC
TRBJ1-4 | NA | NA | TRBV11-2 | CASSFNVGKLFF | TGTGCCAGCAGCTTTAACGTAGGAAAACTGTTTTTT
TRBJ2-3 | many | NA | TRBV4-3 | CASSQDGGSTDTQYF | TGCGCCAGCAGCCAAGATGGTGGGAGCACAGATACGCAGTATTTT
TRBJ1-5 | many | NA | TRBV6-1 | CASSTGNQPQHF | TGTGCCAGCAGTACGGGGAACCAGCCCCAGCATTTT
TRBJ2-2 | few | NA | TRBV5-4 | CASSLATVGVRTGELFF | TGTGCCAGCAGCTTGGCCACCGTGGGAGTGAGGACCGGGGAGCTGTTTTTT
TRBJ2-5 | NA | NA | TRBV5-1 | CASSVGSSQETQYF | TGCGCCAGCAGCGTGGGCAGCAGCCAAGAGACCCAGTACTTC
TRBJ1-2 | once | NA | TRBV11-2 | CASSLVARYGYTF | TGTGCCAGTAGCTTAGTCGCGAGATATGGCTACACCTTC
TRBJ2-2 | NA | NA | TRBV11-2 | CTSSSISGKGTGELFF | TGCACCAGCAGTTCCATTTCAGGGAAAGGGACAGGGGAGCTGTTTTTT
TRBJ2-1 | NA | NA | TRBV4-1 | CASSQVNMGIAVDSEQFF | TGCGCCAGCAGCCAAGTTAACATGGGAATTGCGGTAGACTCGGAGCAGTTCTTC
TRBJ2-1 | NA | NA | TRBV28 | CVSSLYGGQFF | TGTGTCAGCAGTTTATACGGGGGGCAGTTCTTC
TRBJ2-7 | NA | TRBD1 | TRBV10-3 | CAISSRDGQVPYEQYF | TGTGCCATCAGCAGCCGGGATGGACAGGTGCCTTACGAGCAGTACTTC
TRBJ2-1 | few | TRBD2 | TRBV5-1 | CASSFSGMSSYNEQFF | TGCGCCAGCAGCTTCAGCGGGATGAGCTCCTACAATGAGCAGTTCTTC
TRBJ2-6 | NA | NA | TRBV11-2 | CASIPPGAGADVLTF | TGTGCCAGCATCCCACCAGGGGCGGGGGCCGACGTCCTGACTTTC
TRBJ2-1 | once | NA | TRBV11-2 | CASSLELAYNERFF | TGTGCCAGCAGCTTAGAACTAGCCTACAATGAGCGATTCTTC
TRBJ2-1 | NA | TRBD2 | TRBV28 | CVSSAPSGGGGNEQFF | TGTGTCAGCAGCGCGCCGAGCGGGGGAGGAGGCAATGAGCAGTTCTTC
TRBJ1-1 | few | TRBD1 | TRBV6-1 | CASSDQTGGHTEAFF | TGTGCCAGCAGTGACCAGACAGGGGGCCACACTGAAGCTTTCTTT
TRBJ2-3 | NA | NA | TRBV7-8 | CASSPASWTRSDTQYF | TGTGCCAGCAGCCCCGCTAGTTGGACTCGGTCAGATACGCAGTATTTT
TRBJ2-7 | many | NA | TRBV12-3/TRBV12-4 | CASSLEGRWDEQYF | TGTGCCAGCAGTTTAGAGGGGCGGTGGGACGAGCAGTACTTC
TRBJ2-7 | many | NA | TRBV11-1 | CASSPSPGPYEQYF | TGTGCCAGCAGCCCGAGTCCGGGTCCTTACGAGCAGTACTTC
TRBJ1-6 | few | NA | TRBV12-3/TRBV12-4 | CASRLSSSYNSPLHF | TGTGCCAGCAGGCTCTCGAGCTCCTATAATTCACCCCTCCACTTT
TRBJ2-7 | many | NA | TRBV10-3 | CAISESKLGRSSYEQYF | TGTGCCATCAGTGAGTCGAAGTTAGGCAGAAGCTCCTACGAGCAGTACTTC
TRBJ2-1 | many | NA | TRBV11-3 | CASSPNFLEGSYNEQFF | TGTGCCAGCAGCCCTAACTTCCTAGAGGGGTCCTACAATGAGCAGTTCTTC
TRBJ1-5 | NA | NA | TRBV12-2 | CASRSGQGPDQPQHF | TGTGCAAGTCGCTCGGGACAGGGACCCGATCAGCCCCAGCATTTT
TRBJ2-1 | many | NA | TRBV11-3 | CASSLGVSNNEQFF | TGTGCCAGCAGCTTAGGCGTCTCGAACAATGAGCAGTTCTTC
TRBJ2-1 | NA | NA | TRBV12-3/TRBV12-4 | CASSLNPDSSYNEQFF | TGTGCCAGCAGTTTAAATCCGGATAGCTCCTACAATGAGCAGTTCTTC
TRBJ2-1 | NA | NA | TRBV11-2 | CASTQWGHVNEQFF | TGTGCCAGCACCCAGTGGGGGCACGTCAATGAGCAATTCTTC
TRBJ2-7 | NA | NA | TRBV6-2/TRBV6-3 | CAISYGSGVTYERYF | TGTGCCATCAGTTACGGGTCGGGTGTAACCTACGAGCGGTACTTC
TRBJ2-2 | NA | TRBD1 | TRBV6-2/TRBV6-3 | CASSPTGKENTWELFF | TGTGCCAGTAGTCCGACAGGGAAGGAGAACACCTGGGAACTGTTTTTT
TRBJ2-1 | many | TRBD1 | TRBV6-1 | CASSDGGTGSHNEQFF | TGTGCCAGCAGTGATGGAGGGACAGGGTCACACAATGAGCAGTTCTTC
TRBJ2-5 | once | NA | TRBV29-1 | CSVQADRSEF | TGCAGTGTTCAAGCCGACCGATCGGAATTC
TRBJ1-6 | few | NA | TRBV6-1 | CAIGTYSPLHF | TGTGCCATTGGGACCTATTCACCCCTCCACTTT